One and the same sample provided the 29 T cell receptor beta chains below, sequenced in a study. The TRBV12-4/TRBJ1-2 clonotypes were amplified using barcode primers with ligated adaptors. TCRdb ran MiXCR on the multiplex PCR reads and lists one entry per CDR3 protein. The sample lists roughly 2,300 distinct CDR3 sequences; less than 1.3% were seen once. Tregs were sorted as CD4+CD25+CD127-/low cells. Sequencing input: tumor-infiltrating Tregs sorted from the breast tumor. These receptors all stem from a female donor with breast cancer.

This clonotype is medium-sized. This chain uses TRBV12-3 or TRBV12-4 with TRBJ1-2; D is undetermined. V dropped 4 bases and J dropped 9 bases, with 12 bases sitting between them. The CDR3 is 12 residues long. CDR3 DNA: TGTGCCAGCAGTTCAAGGTCGGCCAGCTACACCTTC. This codes for CASSSRSASYTF.

In its sample, this clonotype ranks as large. The V call is TRBV12-3 or TRBV12-4, the J call TRBJ1-2; D possibly corresponds to TRBD1 (6 bases). There are 13 residues in the CDR3. Trimming removed 10 bases from V and 5 bases from J, with 17 bases in between. CDR3 DNA sequence: TGTGCCATCCACATCCGGGACATTTATGGCTACACCTTC. Translating gives CAIHIRDIYGYTF.

This clonotype is termed medium-sized. This rearrangement joins TRBV12-3 or TRBV12-4 to TRBJ1-2, with unresolved D. The CDR3 contains 14 residues. The germline V and J ends were trimmed by 2 bases and 5 bases, with 12 bases remaining between them. The CDR3 loop reads CASSLSWRTYGYTF. CDR3 bases: TGTGCCAGCAGTTTATCCTGGAGAACATATGGCTACACCTTC.

The chain recombines TRBV12-3 or TRBV12-4 with TRBJ1-2; 8 nucleotides align to TRBD1. The V segment lost 5 bases and the J segment 0 bases; nucleotides outside the gene matches: 8. The CDR3 runs 16 residues. CDR3 nucleotides: TGTGCCAGCAGTCCCGGACAGGGAGACGCTAACTATGGCTACACCTTC. Its protein is CASSPGQGDANYGYTF.

By its share, this clonotype is medium-sized. The chain links TRBV12-3 or TRBV12-4 to TRBJ1-2; D unresolved. There are 13 residues in the CDR3. The V gene lost 8 bases and the J gene lost 3 bases, with 13 bases spanning the gap. CDR3 amino acids: CASRRTTDYGYTF. The CDR3 DNA is TGTGCCAGCCGGAGGACCACTGACTATGGCTACACCTTC.

This chain joins TRBV12-3 or TRBV12-4 and TRBJ1-2; D not resolved. The CDR3 covers 13 residues. Trimming stripped 5 bases from V and 4 bases from J, with 11 bases between. CDR3 nucleotide sequence: TGTGCCAGCAGTCCATCCAGCTTCTATGGCTACACCTTC. This encodes CASSPSSFYGYTF.

This clonotype is medium-sized by share. The V call is TRBV12-3 or TRBV12-4, the J call TRBJ1-2; D ambiguous. V was clipped by 1 base and J by 3 bases, with 6 bases between them. The CDR3 is made up of 13 amino acids. The CDR3 nucleotides read TGTGCCAGCAGTTTAGGCAGCTACTATGGCTACACCTTC. It encodes CASSLGSYYGYTF.

Relative to its sample, this clonotype is medium-sized (0.01 to 0.1%). The chain combines TRBV12-3 or TRBV12-4 with TRBJ1-2; 7 bases line up with TRBD1. This CDR3 region has 15 residues. The V segment lost 6 bases and the J segment 2 bases; nucleotides outside the gene matches: 9. The CDR3 DNA reads as TGTGCCAGCAGGCTGAGACAGGGAGAGAACTATGGCTACACCTTC. It codes for CASRLRQGENYGYTF.

In its sample, this clonotype is medium-sized (0.01 to 0.1%). The chain carries TRBV12-3 or TRBV12-4 and TRBJ1-2, with TRBD1 matching 7 bases. J lost 4 bases, V lost 6 bases, and 8 bases had no gene match. The CDR3 contains 14 residues. The CDR3 DNA follows: TGTGCCAGCAGATCGACAGGGTTGGGCTATGGCTACACCTTC. This codes for CASRSTGLGYGYTF.

This clonotype rates as medium-sized. The chain employs TRBV12-3 or TRBV12-4 and TRBJ1-2; D gene ambiguous. V was pared by 3 bases and J by 3 bases, with 11 bases between. This CDR3 has 14 amino acids. CDR3 loop: CASSLDPLDYGYTF. The CDR3 nucleotides read TGTGCCAGCAGTTTGGATCCTCTGGACTATGGCTACACCTTC.

This clonotype qualifies as medium-sized (0.01 to 0.1%). The rearrangement uses TRBV12-3 or TRBV12-4 and TRBJ1-2; weak D call: TRBD1 (5 bases). The CDR3 has 13 residues. V was pared by 6 bases and J by 4 bases, with 12 bases between. CDR3 bases: TGTGCCAGCAGCCGGGACGGACGCTATGGCTACACCTTC. It codes for CASSRDGRYGYTF.

The chain recombines TRBV12-3 or TRBV12-4 with TRBJ1-2; no clear D gene. This CDR3 region has 13 residues. Trimming cost V 6 bases and J 3 bases, with 11 bases left between them. The CDR3 DNA reads as TGTGCCAGCAGCCTGGGCCGAGACTATGGCTACACCTTC. Its protein product is CASSLGRDYGYTF.

In its sample, this clonotype is medium-sized (0.01 to 0.1%). The chain recombines TRBV12-3 or TRBV12-4 with TRBJ1-2; no firm D call. The V gene lost 5 bases and the J gene lost 4 bases, with 14 bases spanning the gap. The CDR3 is 14 residues long. The CDR3 protein is CASSTNGRSYGYTF. CDR3 bases: TGTGCCAGCAGTACGAATGGACGGTCCTATGGCTACACCTTC.

In its sample, this clonotype was seen many times. The chain carries TRBV12-3 or TRBV12-4 and TRBJ1-2; TRBD1 is a possible D gene (6 bases). CDR3 size: 15 residues. V was trimmed by 5 bases and J by 4 bases, leaving 17 bases between them. The CDR3 here is CASSRAGTPFYGYTF. The CDR3 DNA sequence: TGTGCCAGCAGTCGAGCCGGGACACCTTTCTATGGCTACACCTTC.

By share, this clonotype ranks as large. The V and J genes are TRBV12-3 or TRBV12-4 and TRBJ1-2; D is possibly TRBD1 (5 bases). The germline V and J ends were trimmed by 4 bases and 8 bases, with 14 bases remaining between them. The CDR3 totals 13 residues. In nucleotides, the CDR3 is TGTGCCAGCAGTTACGGGACCTCGGTAGGCTACACCTTC. Its translation is CASSYGTSVGYTF.

This clonotype is classed as medium-sized. The chain combines TRBV12-3 or TRBV12-4 with TRBJ1-2; TRBD1 matches 7 bases. The trim removed 6 bases at V and 8 bases at J, leaving 12 bases unmatched. This CDR3 is built from 14 residues. The CDR3: CASRLTGQAAGYTF. The CDR3 nucleotides read TGTGCCAGCAGACTAACTGGACAGGCCGCCGGCTACACCTTC.

This clonotype has ten or more counts. The rearrangement joins TRBV12-3 or TRBV12-4 to TRBJ1-2; no clear D. The V and J ends lost 3 bases and 2 bases respectively, with 7 bases between them. The CDR3 covers 13 residues. The CDR3 DNA sequence: TGTGCCAGCAGTTTTGAGATGAACTATGGCTACACCTTC. Translated: CASSFEMNYGYTF.

Judged by abundance, this clonotype is medium-sized (0.01 to 0.1%). The V call is TRBV12-3 or TRBV12-4, the J call TRBJ1-2, with D uncertain. This CDR3 has 13 residues. V lost 3 bases and J 3 bases, leaving 8 bases between the germline ends. The CDR3 sequence is CASSLWEYYGYTF. In DNA, the CDR3 is TGTGCCAGCAGTTTGTGGGAATACTATGGCTACACCTTC.

In its sample, this clonotype is large (0.1 to 1%). The rearrangement joins TRBV12-3 or TRBV12-4 to TRBJ1-2, with D perhaps TRBD1 (5 bases). V was trimmed by 4 bases and J by 10 bases, leaving 16 bases between them. The CDR3 has 13 amino acids. The DNA for the CDR3 is TGTGCCAGCAGTTCTCCTACGGGACGCTCCTACACCTTC. Protein sequence: CASSSPTGRSYTF.

Ten or more counts support this clonotype. V usage is TRBV12-3 or TRBV12-4 and J usage is TRBJ1-2; D remains ambiguous. The CDR3 is 13 residues long. Trimming shortened V by 6 bases and J by 2 bases, and 10 bases separated the two germline ends. In DNA form, the CDR3 reads TGTGCCAGCAGCACCGCCGGGAACTATGGCTACACCTTC. It translates to CASSTAGNYGYTF.

By share of the sample, this clonotype is medium-sized. The CDR3 DNA reads TGTGCCAGCGCCTGGACAGAGGATGGCTACACCTTC. Translation gives CASAWTEDGYTF. The chain couples TRBV12-3 or TRBV12-4 to TRBJ1-2; the D gene is possibly TRBD1 (6 bases). Trimming cost V 8 bases and J 6 bases, with 13 bases left between them. The CDR3 runs 12 residues.

This clonotype is termed medium-sized. This chain uses TRBV12-3 or TRBV12-4 with TRBJ1-2, with a possible D match to TRBD1 (5 bases). V shed 3 bases and J shed 5 bases, with 7 bases lying between them. The CDR3 length is 12 residues. As DNA, the CDR3 is TGTGCCAGCAGTTTGGACACGTATGGCTACACCTTC. Translating it yields CASSLDTYGYTF.

In its sample, this clonotype is medium-sized. The chain uses TRBV12-3 or TRBV12-4 and TRBJ1-2, with D tentatively TRBD1 (5 bases). V shed 1 base and J shed 5 bases, with 11 bases lying between them. The CDR3 has 14 residues. CDR3: CASSLGQGSYGYTF. CDR3 bases: TGTGCCAGCAGTTTAGGGCAGGGCTCTTATGGCTACACCTTC.

This clonotype is termed medium-sized. CDR3 region: CASSYPGQGYGYTF. The CDR3, as DNA: TGTGCCAGCAGTTACCCGGGACAGGGCTATGGCTACACCTTC. The chain links TRBV12-3 or TRBV12-4 to TRBJ1-2, with 9 positions matching TRBD1. Trimming at V came to 4 bases and at J to 4 bases, leaving 4 bases not matched to a gene. CDR3 size: 14 residues.

Ten or more counts support this clonotype. The rearrangement uses TRBV12-3 or TRBV12-4 and TRBJ1-2; 7 nucleotides match TRBD1. Unmatched junction bases numbered 7, after V lost 7 bases and J lost 5 bases. The CDR3 sequence is 13 residues long. The CDR3 protein is CASTLGTAYGYTF. CDR3 nucleotide sequence: TGTGCCAGCACACTCGGGACAGCTTATGGCTACACCTTC.

This clonotype is medium-sized in the sample. V is TRBV12-3 or TRBV12-4 and J is TRBJ1-2; no firm D call. Trimming pared 5 bases from V and 2 bases from J, leaving 12 bases between. CDR3 size: 14 residues. In DNA form, the CDR3 reads TGTGCCAGCAGTCCGGCGGGGTTCAACTATGGCTACACCTTC. Residues: CASSPAGFNYGYTF.

This clonotype is medium-sized (0.01 to 0.1%) in the sample. The chain recombines TRBV12-3 or TRBV12-4 with TRBJ1-2, with unresolved D. The CDR3 length is 13 residues. The V end was cut by 3 bases, the J end by 2 bases, with 7 bases between. The CDR3: CASSFVVNYGYTF. The CDR3 region has the DNA TGTGCCAGCAGTTTCGTCGTGAACTATGGCTACACCTTC.

In its sample, this clonotype ranks as medium-sized. This chain connects TRBV12-3 or TRBV12-4 to TRBJ1-2, with D tentatively TRBD1 (5 bases). The V end lost 1 base, the J end lost 7 bases, and 16 bases lay between the germline ends. This CDR3 has 15 amino acids. DNA of the CDR3: TGTGCCAGCAGTTTAGGGCCAGGGTCGGGATCTGGCTACACCTTC. This gives the protein CASSLGPGSGSGYTF.

By share, this clonotype ranks as medium-sized (0.01 to 0.1%). The chain employs TRBV12-3 or TRBV12-4 and TRBJ1-2; D possibly corresponds to TRBD1 (6 bases). This CDR3 region has 13 residues. The ends were cut back, 6 bases at V and 5 bases at J, with 13 bases in the middle. CDR3 sequence reads: CASSNRVGYGYTF. CDR3 nucleotide sequence: TGTGCCAGCAGCAACAGGGTCGGGTATGGCTACACCTTC.